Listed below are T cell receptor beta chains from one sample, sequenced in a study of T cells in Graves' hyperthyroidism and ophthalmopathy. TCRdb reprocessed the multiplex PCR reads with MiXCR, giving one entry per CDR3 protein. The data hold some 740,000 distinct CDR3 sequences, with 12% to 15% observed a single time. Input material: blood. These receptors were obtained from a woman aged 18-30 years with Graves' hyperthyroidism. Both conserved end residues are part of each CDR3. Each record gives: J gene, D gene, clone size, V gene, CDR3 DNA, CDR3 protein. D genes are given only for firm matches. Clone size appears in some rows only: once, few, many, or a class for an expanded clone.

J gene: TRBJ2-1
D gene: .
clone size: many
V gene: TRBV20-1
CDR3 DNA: TGCAGTGCTAGCGGCGGGGCCTCCTACAATGAGCAGTTCTTC
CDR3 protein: CSASGGASYNEQFF

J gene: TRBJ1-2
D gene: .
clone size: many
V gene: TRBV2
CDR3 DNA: TGTGCCAGCAGCAACTCTCCGGCCGCCTATGGCTACACCTTC
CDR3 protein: CASSNSPAAYGYTF

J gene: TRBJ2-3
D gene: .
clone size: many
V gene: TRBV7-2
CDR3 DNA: TGTGCCAACAGCTTATGGCGGCGGAGTTCCGTAGATACGCAGTATTTT
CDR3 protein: CANSLWRRSSVDTQYF

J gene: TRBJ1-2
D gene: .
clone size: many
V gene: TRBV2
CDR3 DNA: TGTGCCAGCAGTGAAGTAGGGACGGCTGGCTACACCTTC
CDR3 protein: CASSEVGTAGYTF

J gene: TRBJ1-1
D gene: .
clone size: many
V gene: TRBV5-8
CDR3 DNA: TGTGCCAGCAGCTTCCCTGAAGCTTTCTTT
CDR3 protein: CASSFPEAFF

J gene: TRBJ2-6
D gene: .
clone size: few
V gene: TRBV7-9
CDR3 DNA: TGTGCCAGCAGCTTGCAGAATACCAACGTCCTGACTTTC
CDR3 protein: CASSLQNTNVLTF

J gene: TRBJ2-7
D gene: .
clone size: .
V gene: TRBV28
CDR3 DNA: TGTGCCAGCAGGGGCCTTCGGAACGCTAATCCCTACGAGCAGTACTTC
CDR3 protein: CASRGLRNANPYEQYF

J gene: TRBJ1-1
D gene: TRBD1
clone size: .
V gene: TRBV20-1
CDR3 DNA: TGCAGTGCCAGCCGGGACAGGGGGCTTGCTGAAGCTTTCTTT
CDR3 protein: CSASRDRGLAEAFF

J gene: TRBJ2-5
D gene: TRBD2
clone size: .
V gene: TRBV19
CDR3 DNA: TGTGCCAGTGCCTCGCTAGCGGGAGGGCGAGAGACCCAGTACTTC
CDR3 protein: CASASLAGGRETQYF

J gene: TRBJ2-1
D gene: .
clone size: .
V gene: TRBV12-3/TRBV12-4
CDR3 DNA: TGTGCCAGCAGCTCCGAAGGGACTCCCTTTTCTGAACGCAATGAGCAGTTCTTC
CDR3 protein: CASSSEGTPFSERNEQFF

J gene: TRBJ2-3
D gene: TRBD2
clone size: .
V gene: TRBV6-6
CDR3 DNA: TGTGCCAGCAGTTACTCGTCAAGCGGGAGGGAAACAGACACAGATACGCAGTATTTT
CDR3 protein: CASSYSSSGRETDTDTQYF

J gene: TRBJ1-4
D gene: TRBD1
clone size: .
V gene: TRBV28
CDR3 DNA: TGTGCCAGCAGTGGACAGGGGGGTTCAGAAAAACTGTTTTTT
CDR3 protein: CASSGQGGSEKLFF

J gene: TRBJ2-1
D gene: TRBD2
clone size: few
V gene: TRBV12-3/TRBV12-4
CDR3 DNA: TGTGCCAGCAGTTGGAGGGGACTAGCGGGAGTTAATGAGCAGTTCTTC
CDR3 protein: CASSWRGLAGVNEQFF

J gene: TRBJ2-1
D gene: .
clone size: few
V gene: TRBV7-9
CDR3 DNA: TGTGCCAGCAGCCCCACCGGGACTCTCAATGAGCAGTTCTTC
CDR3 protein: CASSPTGTLNEQFF